This TCR beta chain was captured by sequencing in a study of neurological immune-mediated disorders. Study-wide results and limits: The absence of shared CDR3 amino acid sequences among expanded clones across subjects suggests private repertoires in all groups.

This CDR3 is 14 amino acids long. The ends were cut back, 0 bases at V and 3 bases at J, with 7 bases in the middle. Germline values: CDR1 SGHRS, CDR2 YFSETQ. One entry per CDR3 protein, called by TCRdb with MiXCR from the 5' RACE reads. The sample records over 60,000 distinct CDR3 sequences, around 5% being singletons. PBMCs numbering 2 million and stored at -80 C yielded the unsorted libraries. This clonotype was observed at least ten times. As yet, its antigen is unknown. V and J are TRBV5-1 and TRBJ2-1, with D uncertain. Sequencing was carried out using PBMCs. The clonotype originates from a woman aged 70-85 years with multiple sclerosis. The chain's CDR3 is CASSLGGIYNEQFF. CDR3 sequence (DNA): TGCGCCAGCAGCTTGGGCGGAATCTACAATGAGCAGTTCTTC.